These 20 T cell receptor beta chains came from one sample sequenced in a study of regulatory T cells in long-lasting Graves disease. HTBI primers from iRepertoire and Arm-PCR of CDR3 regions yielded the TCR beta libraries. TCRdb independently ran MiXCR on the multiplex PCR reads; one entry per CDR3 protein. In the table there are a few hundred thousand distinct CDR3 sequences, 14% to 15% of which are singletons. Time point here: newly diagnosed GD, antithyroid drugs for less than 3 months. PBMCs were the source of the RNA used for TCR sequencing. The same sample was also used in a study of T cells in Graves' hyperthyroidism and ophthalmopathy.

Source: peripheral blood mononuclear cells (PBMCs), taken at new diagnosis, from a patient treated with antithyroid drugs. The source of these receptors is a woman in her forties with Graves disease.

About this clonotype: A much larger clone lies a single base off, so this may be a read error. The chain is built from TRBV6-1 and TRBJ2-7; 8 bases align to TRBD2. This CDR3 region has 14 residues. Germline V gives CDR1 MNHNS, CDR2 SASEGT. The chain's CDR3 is CASNPAGAFYEQCF. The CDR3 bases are TGTGCCAGCAATCCAGCGGGAGCTTTTTACGAGCAGTGCTTC.

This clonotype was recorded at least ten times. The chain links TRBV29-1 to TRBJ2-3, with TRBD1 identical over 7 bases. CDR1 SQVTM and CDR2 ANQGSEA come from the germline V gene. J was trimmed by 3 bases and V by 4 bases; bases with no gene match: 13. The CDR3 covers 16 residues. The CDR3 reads CSVGGLPGGQTDTQYF. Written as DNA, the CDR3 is TGCAGCGTTGGGGGTCTGCCAGGGGGTCAGACAGATACGCAGTATTTT.

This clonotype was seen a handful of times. CDR3 in DNA: TGTGCCAGTAGTCGCCGGGACAGGCGGACCTACACCTTC. Amino acids: CASSRRDRRTYTF. The rearrangement joins TRBV19 to TRBJ1-2; 8 nucleotides agree with TRBD1. Germline CDR1 reads LNHDA; CDR2 reads SQIVND (reference sequence). The CDR3 is made up of 13 amino acids. V dropped 5 bases and J dropped 10; count of bases not matched to a gene: 9.

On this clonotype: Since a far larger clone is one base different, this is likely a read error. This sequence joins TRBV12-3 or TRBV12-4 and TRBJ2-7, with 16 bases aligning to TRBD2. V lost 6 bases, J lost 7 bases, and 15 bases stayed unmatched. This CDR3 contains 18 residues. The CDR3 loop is CASSLMGLAGGTYNEQYF. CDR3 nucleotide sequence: TGTGCCAGCAGCTTAATGGGACTAGCGGGAGGGACCTACAATGAGCAGTACTTC.

For the CDR3, the DNA is TGTGCCAGCAGTCCACGAGGCGGGAGGGACAATGAGCAGTTCTTC. Its translation: CASSPRGGRDNEQFF. V gene TRBV7-9 combines with J gene TRBJ2-1; TRBD2 agrees at 9 bases. Germline V CDR1 and CDR2: SEHNR, FQNEAQ (reference sequence). The V and J ends lost 6 bases and 5 bases, in that order; junction bases with no gene match: 8. The CDR3 is 15 residues long.

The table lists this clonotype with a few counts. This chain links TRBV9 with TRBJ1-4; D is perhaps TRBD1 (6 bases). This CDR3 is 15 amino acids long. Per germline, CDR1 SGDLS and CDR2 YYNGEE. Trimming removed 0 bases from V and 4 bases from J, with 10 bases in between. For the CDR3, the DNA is TGTGCCAGCAGCGTAGAAGGGGGAATTAATGAAAAACTGTTTTTT. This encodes CASSVEGGINEKLFF. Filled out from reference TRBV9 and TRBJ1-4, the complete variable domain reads DSGVTQTPKHLITATGQRVTLRCSPRSGDLSVYWYQQSLDQGLQFLIQYYNGEERAKGNILERFSAQQFPDLHSELNLSSLELGDSALYFCASSVEGGINEKLFFGSGTQLSVL.

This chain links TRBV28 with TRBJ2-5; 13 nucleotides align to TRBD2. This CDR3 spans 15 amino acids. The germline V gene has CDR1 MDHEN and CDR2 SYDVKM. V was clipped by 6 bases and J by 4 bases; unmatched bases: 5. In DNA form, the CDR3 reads TGTGCCAGCAGCAAGGGACTAGCGGGAACAGAGACCCAGTACTTC. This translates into CASSKGLAGTETQYF.

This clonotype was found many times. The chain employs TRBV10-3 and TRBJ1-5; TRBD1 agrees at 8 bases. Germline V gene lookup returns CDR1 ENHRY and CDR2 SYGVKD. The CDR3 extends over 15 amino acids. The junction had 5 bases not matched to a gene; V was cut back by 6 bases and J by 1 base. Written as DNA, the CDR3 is TGTGCCATCAGAAAGGACAGGGAAAGCAATCAGCCCCAGCATTTT. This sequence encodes CAIRKDRESNQPQHF.

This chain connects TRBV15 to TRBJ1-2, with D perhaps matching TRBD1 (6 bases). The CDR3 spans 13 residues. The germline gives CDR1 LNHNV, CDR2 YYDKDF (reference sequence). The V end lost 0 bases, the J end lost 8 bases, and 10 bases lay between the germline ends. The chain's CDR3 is CATSRDQGYGYTF. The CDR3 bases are TGTGCCACCAGCAGAGATCAGGGGTACGGCTACACCTTC.

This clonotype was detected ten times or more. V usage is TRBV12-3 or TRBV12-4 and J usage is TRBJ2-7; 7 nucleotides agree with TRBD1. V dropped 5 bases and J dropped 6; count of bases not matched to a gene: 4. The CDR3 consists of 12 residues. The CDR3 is CASSPTGAEQYF. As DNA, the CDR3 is TGTGCCAGCAGTCCTACAGGGGCCGAGCAGTACTTC.

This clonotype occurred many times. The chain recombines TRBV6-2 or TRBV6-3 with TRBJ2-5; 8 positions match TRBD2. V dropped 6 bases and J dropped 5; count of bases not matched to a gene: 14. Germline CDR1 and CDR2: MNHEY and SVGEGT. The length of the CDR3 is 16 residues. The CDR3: CASSSWSGGARETQYF. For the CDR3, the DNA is TGTGCCAGCAGCTCCTGGTCCGGGGGGGCGAGGGAGACCCAGTACTTC.

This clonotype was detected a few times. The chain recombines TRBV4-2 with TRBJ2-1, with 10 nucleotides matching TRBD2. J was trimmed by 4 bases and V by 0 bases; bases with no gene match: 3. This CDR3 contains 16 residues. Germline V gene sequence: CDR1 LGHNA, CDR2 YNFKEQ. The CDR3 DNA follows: TGTGCCAGCAGCCAAGAACGGACTAGCGGTTACAATGAGCAGTTCTTC. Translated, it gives CASSQERTSGYNEQFF.

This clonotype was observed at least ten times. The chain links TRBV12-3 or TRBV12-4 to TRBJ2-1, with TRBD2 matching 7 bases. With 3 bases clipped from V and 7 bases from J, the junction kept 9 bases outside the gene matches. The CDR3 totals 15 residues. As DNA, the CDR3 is TGTGCCAGCAGTTTTTTTGCGGGAGAGGCTAATGAGCAGTTCTTC. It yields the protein CASSFFAGEANEQFF.

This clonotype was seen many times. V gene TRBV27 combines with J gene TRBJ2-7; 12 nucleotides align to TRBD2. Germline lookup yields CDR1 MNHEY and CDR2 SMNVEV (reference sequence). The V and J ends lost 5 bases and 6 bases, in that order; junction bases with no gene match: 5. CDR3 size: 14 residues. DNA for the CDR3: TGTGCCAGCAGTCTAGCGGGAGGGCCGCTCGAGCAGTACTTC. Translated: CASSLAGGPLEQYF.

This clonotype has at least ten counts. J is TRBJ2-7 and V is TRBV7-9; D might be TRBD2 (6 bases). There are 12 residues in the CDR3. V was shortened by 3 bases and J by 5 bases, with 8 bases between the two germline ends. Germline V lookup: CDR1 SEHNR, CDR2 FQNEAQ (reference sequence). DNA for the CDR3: TGTGCCAGCAGCTTCGGGGAGGACGAGCAGTACTTC. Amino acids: CASSFGEDEQYF.

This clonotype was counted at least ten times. CDR3 DNA sequence: TGTGCCTGGAGCGACAGGTTTACCTACGAGCAGTACTTC. Its protein product is CAWSDRFTYEQYF. This chain uses TRBV30 with TRBJ2-7; possibly TRBD1 for D (6 bases). Trimming took 3 bases from V and 2 from J, leaving 11 bases between them. Germline V lookup: CDR1 GTSNPN, CDR2 SVGIG (reference sequence). This CDR3 region has 13 residues.

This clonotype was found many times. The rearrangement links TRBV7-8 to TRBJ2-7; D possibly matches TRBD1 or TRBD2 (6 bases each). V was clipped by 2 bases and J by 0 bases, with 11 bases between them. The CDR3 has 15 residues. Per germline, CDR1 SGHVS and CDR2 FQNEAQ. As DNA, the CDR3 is TGTGCCAGCAGCTTAAGGGGGGACCTCTCCTACGAGCAGTACTTC. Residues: CASSLRGDLSYEQYF.

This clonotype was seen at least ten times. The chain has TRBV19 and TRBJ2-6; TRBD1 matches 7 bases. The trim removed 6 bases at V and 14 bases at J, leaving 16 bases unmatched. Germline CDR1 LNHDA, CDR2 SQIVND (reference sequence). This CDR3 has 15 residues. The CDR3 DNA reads TGTGCCAGTAGAAACGTCCGGGACAGCCGATCTCTCCTGACTTTC. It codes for CASRNVRDSRSLLTF.

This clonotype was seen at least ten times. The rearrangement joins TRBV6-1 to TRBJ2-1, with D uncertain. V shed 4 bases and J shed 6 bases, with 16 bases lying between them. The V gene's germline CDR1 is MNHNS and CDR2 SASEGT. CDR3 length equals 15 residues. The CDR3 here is CASSAGPHLLNEQFF. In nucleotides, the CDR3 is TGTGCCAGCAGTGCCGGACCTCACCTTCTCAATGAGCAGTTCTTC.

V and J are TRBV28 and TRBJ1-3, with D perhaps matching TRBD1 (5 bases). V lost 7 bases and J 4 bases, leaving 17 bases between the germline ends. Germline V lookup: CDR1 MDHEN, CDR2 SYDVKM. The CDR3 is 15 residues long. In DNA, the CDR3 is TGTGCCAGCACCGTAATACAGGCGGTGGGAAACACCATATATTTT. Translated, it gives CASTVIQAVGNTIYF.